This record looks at one T cell receptor beta chain sequence and its context. Its target is not known. This sample stems from a study of T cell responses to AZD1222 COVID-19 vaccine. Notes on the study in general: Repertoire collection took place solely once the T cell response had peaked. Females outnumbered males among donors, who were mostly white British; clonal diversity was possibly underestimated.

TCRdb keeps only in-frame clones here, not all; method: immunoSEQ multiplex PCR. The table shows under 200,000 clones, with roughly 90% occurring only once. This CDR3 spans 13 amino acids. The V gene lost 6 bases and the J gene lost 6 bases, with 14 bases spanning the gap. Pooling was applied to second doses at about 4 or about 12 weeks. J is TRBJ1-1 and V is TRBV12-3 or TRBV12-4; D possibly corresponds to TRBD1 (5 bases). The sequences come from peripheral blood, collected 28 days after the second AZD1222 dose. The sequence derives from an adult who received the AZD1222 COVID-19 vaccine. The CDR3 loop is CASRLPGPSEAFF. The CDR3 region has the DNA TGTGCCAGCAGACTCCCAGGGCCGTCTGAAGCTTTCTTT.